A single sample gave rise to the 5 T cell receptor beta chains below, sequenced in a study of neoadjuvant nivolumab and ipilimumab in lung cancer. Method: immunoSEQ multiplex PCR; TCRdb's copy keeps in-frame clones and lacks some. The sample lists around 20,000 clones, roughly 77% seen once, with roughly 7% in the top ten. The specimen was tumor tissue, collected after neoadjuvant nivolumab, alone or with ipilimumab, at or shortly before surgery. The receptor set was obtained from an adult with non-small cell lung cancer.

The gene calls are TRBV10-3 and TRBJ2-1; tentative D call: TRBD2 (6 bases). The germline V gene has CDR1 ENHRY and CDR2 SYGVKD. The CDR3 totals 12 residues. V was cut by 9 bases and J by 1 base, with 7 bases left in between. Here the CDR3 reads CAIGLSYNEQFF. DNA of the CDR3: TGTGCCATTGGACTATCCTACAATGAGCAGTTCTTC.

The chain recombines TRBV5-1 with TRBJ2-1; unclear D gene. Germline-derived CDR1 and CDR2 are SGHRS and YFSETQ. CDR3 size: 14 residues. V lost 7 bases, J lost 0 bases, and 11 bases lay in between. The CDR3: CASQTMGSYNEQFF. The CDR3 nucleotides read TGCGCCAGCCAAACTATGGGCTCCTACAATGAGCAGTTCTTC.

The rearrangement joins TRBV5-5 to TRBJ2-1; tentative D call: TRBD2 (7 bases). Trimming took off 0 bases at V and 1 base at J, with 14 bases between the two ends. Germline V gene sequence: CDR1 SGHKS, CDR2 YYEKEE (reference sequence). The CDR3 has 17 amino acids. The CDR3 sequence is CASSLDLRGGSYNEQFF. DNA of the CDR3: TGTGCCAGCAGCTTGGACCTTAGGGGGGGTTCCTACAATGAGCAGTTCTTC.

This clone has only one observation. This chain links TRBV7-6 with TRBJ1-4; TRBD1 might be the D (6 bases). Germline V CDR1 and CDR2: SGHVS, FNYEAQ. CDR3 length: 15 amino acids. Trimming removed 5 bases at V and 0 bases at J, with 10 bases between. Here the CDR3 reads CASSGTGTTNEKLFF. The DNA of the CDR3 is TGTGCCAGCAGCGGAACAGGGACAACTAATGAAAAACTGTTTTTT.

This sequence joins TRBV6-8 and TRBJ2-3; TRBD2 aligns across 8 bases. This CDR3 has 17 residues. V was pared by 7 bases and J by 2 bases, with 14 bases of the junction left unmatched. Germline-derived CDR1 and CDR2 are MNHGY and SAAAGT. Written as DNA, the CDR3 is TGTGCCAGCACCCACAAAAGACTAGCGAGGCACACAGATACGCAGTATTTT. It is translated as CASTHKRLARHTDTQYF.